This T cell receptor beta chain was documented in a study of sequential checkpoint blockade in melanoma (dated by TCRdb to the late 2010s). For the study in its entirety: Patients were randomized 1:1 to first-line nivolumab followed by ipilimumab (arm A) or ipilimumab followed by nivolumab (arm B). Maintenance nivolumab came after both trial sequences. Overall study results and their limits: Larger, independent patient cohorts are needed to validate the response-prediction model that combines TCR metrics and mutation burden.

The CDR3 sequence holds 15 residues, the cysteine and phenylalanine included. Solely the CDR3 DNA is kept, with 45 bases framed from the first base. V has 3 bases trimmed and J has 7 bases trimmed; junction bases matching no gene number 6. The germline V gene encodes CDR1 LNHDA and CDR2 SQIVND (reference sequence). With respect to this clone: Its binding antigen is unknown. Base quality data are lacking; no much larger clone is found one base away.

The immunoSEQ Assay was used to immunosequence TCRbeta CDR3 regions from genomic DNA. Before high-throughput sequencing, the genomic DNA was amplified using bias-controlled multiplex PCR. In the authors' own workflow: To quantify the absolute abundance of each unique TCRbeta CDR3 region, the sequences were collapsed and filtered. Clonality, defined as 1 minus Pielou's evenness, was calculated using only productive rearrangements. A previously published method was used to identify clones whose frequencies were significantly greater in on-treatment samples than in baseline samples. In its TCRdb copy, this immuneACCESS table keeps in-frame sequences only and misses some clones. Where compared with another copy, unresolved V genes explain less than half of these, and the others have no known cause. From that table come the V and J calls and clone size; the DNA was used to work out D and trimming. Present in this sample are 13,000 or so clones, approximately 72% of which were seen just once. In total, the top ten clones hold 30% to 35% of the sample.

The treatment or condition label of this sample denotes: randomized to nivolumab then ipilimumab (arm A) or the reverse (arm B). No trial patient had received prior DNA-damaging chemotherapy. A FACS Aria II flow cytometer was used to sort live CD3+CD8+ cells that were negative for CD19 and CD56 from thawed PBMCs. Samples came from patients with melanoma in CheckMate 064, a randomized, open-label phase II trial of sequential checkpoint blockade. Peripheral blood mononuclear cells were obtained through leukapheresis, purified using Ficoll-Paque, and frozen in human serum containing about 9.3% DMSO. Immediately after sorting, the purity of sorted blood CD3+CD8+ cells was verified to be >95%, after which DNA was extracted.

The receptor comes from a human donor with melanoma. This chain is built from TRBV19 and TRBJ2-1; 10 central nucleotides agree with TRBD1. Sequencing was performed on CD8+ T cells sorted from blood (inferred from file names), taken from a patient given nivolumab and ipilimumab in sequence. CDR3 sequence: CASSIGQGVYNEQFF. The DNA reads as follows: TGTGCCAGTAGTATTGGACAGGGGGTCTATAATGAGCAGTTCTTC.